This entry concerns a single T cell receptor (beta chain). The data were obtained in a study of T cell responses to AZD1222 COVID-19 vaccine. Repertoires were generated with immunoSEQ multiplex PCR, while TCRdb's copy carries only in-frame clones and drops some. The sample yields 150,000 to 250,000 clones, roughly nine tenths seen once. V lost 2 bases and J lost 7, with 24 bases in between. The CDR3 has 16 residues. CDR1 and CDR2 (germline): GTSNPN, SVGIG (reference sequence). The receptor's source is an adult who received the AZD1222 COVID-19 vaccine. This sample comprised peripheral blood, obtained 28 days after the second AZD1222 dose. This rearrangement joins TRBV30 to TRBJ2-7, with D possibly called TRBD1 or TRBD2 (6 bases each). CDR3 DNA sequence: TGTGCCTGGAGTCCAGGGGACTGGACCGAGGGGCGGGAGCAGTACTTC. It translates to CAWSPGDWTEGREQYF.